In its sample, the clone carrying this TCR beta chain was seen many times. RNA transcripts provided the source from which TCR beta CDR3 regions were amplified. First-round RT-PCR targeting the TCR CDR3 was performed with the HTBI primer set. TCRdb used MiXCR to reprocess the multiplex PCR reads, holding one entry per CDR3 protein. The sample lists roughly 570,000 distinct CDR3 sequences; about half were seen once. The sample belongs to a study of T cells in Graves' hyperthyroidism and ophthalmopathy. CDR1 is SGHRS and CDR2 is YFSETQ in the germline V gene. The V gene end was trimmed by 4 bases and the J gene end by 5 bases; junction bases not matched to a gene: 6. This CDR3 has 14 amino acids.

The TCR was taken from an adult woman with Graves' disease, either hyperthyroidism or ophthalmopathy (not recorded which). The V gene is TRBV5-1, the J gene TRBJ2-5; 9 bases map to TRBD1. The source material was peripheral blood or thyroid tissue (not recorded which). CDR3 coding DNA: TGCGCCAGCAGCCCCGGACAGGGGATGGAGACCCAGTACTTC. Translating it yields CASSPGQGMETQYF.